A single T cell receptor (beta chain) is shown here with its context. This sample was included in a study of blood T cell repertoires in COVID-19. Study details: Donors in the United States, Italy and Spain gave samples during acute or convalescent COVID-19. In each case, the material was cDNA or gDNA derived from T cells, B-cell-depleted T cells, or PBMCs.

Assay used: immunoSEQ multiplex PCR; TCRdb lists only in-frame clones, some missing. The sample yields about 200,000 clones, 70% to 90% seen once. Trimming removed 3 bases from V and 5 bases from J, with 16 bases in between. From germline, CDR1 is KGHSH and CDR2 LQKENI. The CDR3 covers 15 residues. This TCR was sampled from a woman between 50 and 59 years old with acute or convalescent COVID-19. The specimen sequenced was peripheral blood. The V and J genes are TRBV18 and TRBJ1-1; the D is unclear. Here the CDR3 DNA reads TGTGCCAGCTCACCGTGGACTGCGACACCGACTGAAGCTTTCTTT. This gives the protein CASSPWTATPTEAFF.